This is a list of T cell receptor beta chains from one sample in a study of CD8+ T cells in alopecia areata. The repertoire was sequenced with immunoSEQ multiplex PCR; TCRdb's copy has only in-frame clones and lacks some. The profile shows 200,000 to 250,000 clones, roughly three fifths of them singletons. The sequencing used CD4+ T cells sorted from blood, collected at approximately week 45, from a patient treated with tofacitinib. These TCRs come from a human donor with alopecia areata. CDR3s include the opening cysteine and the closing phenylalanine or tryptophan. A D gene is named only where the DNA matches it firmly. A row's size may be missing; if present it is once, few, many or a size class.

j_call: TRBJ1-4
v_call: TRBV2
clone_size: NA
d_call: NA
cdr3_aa: CASGGATNEKLFF
cdr3_nt: TGTGCCAGCGGGGGGGCAACTAATGAAAAACTGTTTTTT

j_call: TRBJ2-2
v_call: TRBV7-9
clone_size: NA
d_call: TRBD1
cdr3_aa: CASIPGQGGTGELFF
cdr3_nt: TGTGCCAGCATCCCGGGACAGGGAGGCACCGGGGAGCTGTTTTTT

j_call: TRBJ2-5
v_call: TRBV12-5
clone_size: few
d_call: TRBD1
cdr3_aa: CASGLGQAEQETQYF
cdr3_nt: TGTGCTAGTGGTCTCGGACAGGCCGAGCAAGAGACCCAGTACTTC

j_call: TRBJ2-3
v_call: TRBV29-1
clone_size: NA
d_call: NA
cdr3_aa: CSVGAVYTDTQYF
cdr3_nt: TGCAGCGTTGGTGCGGTTTACACAGATACGCAGTATTTT

j_call: TRBJ1-1
v_call: TRBV29-1
clone_size: few
d_call: NA
cdr3_aa: CSVEGFATEAFF
cdr3_nt: TGCAGCGTTGAGGGGTTTGCCACTGAAGCTTTCTTT

j_call: TRBJ2-1
v_call: TRBV29-1
clone_size: NA
d_call: TRBD2
cdr3_aa: CSVVRTSLEQFF
cdr3_nt: TGCAGCGTTGTTAGGACTAGTCTTGAGCAGTTCTTC

j_call: TRBJ2-7
v_call: TRBV14
clone_size: NA
d_call: NA
cdr3_aa: CASSQGRWEQYF
cdr3_nt: TGTGCCAGCAGCCAAGGTCGATGGGAGCAGTACTTC

j_call: TRBJ1-1
v_call: TRBV5-1
clone_size: NA
d_call: NA
cdr3_aa: CASSLGSLTEAFF
cdr3_nt: TGCGCCAGCAGCTTGGGGAGTTTAACTGAAGCTTTCTTT

j_call: TRBJ2-4
v_call: TRBV4-2
clone_size: NA
d_call: NA
cdr3_aa: CASSQEGRNIQYF
cdr3_nt: TGTGCCAGCAGCCAAGAAGGCAGAAACATTCAGTACTTC

j_call: TRBJ2-3
v_call: TRBV9
clone_size: NA
d_call: NA
cdr3_aa: CASSVEAGTQYF
cdr3_nt: TGTGCCAGCAGCGTAGAGGCGGGTACGCAGTATTTT

j_call: TRBJ1-4
v_call: TRBV30
clone_size: NA
d_call: NA
cdr3_aa: CAWSDRQLINEKLFF
cdr3_nt: TGTGCCTGGAGTGACAGACAGTTGATTAATGAAAAACTGTTTTTT

j_call: TRBJ2-5
v_call: TRBV5-1
clone_size: NA
d_call: TRBD2
cdr3_aa: CASSLQASGGETQYF
cdr3_nt: TGCGCCAGCAGCTTGCAAGCTAGCGGGGGGGAGACCCAGTACTTC

j_call: TRBJ2-2
v_call: TRBV29-1
clone_size: NA
d_call: NA
cdr3_aa: CSARSDLNTGELFF
cdr3_nt: TGCAGCGCACGGAGTGACCTGAACACCGGGGAGCTGTTTTTT

j_call: TRBJ1-5
v_call: TRBV7-2
clone_size: NA
d_call: TRBD1
cdr3_aa: CASRKTGVSNQPQHF
cdr3_nt: TGTGCCAGCAGAAAGACAGGGGTGAGCAATCAGCCCCAGCATTTT

j_call: TRBJ2-7
v_call: TRBV30
clone_size: few
d_call: NA
cdr3_aa: CAWSRVPSYEQYF
cdr3_nt: TGTGCCTGGAGCCGGGTCCCCTCCTACGAGCAGTACTTC

j_call: TRBJ1-6
v_call: TRBV30
clone_size: NA
d_call: TRBD1
cdr3_aa: CAWSAGQGRSPLHF
cdr3_nt: TGTGCCTGGAGTGCGGGACAGGGAAGATCACCCCTCCACTTT